One and the same sample provided the 12 T cell receptor beta chains below, sequenced in a study of T cell responses to AZD1222 COVID-19 vaccine. Assay used: immunoSEQ multiplex PCR; TCRdb lists only in-frame clones, some missing. The sample lists approximately 180,000 clones; over 85% were seen once. The sequenced sample was peripheral blood, obtained on day 0 of AZD1222 vaccination. These receptors all stem from an adult in good health.

The chain combines TRBV5-5 with TRBJ1-2; 7 nucleotides agree with TRBD1. Germline V gives CDR1 SGHKS, CDR2 YYEKEE (reference sequence). The junction had 11 bases not matched to a gene; V was cut back by 3 bases and J by 6 bases. The CDR3 length is 15 residues. Written as DNA, the CDR3 is TGTGCCAGCAGCTCGACCGGGACAGTCGGGGATGGCTACACCTTC. It codes for CASSSTGTVGDGYTF. Full variable domain (remainder filled in from reference TRBV5-5 and TRBJ1-2): DAGVTQSPTHLIKTRGQQVTLRCSPISGHKSVSWYQQVLGQGPQFIFQYYEKEERGRGNFPDRFSARQFPNYSSELNVNALLLGDSALYLCASSSTGTVGDGYTFGSGTRLTVV.

The V gene is TRBV6-1, the J gene TRBJ2-7, with 7 bases that match TRBD2. V was pared by 1 base and J by 1 base, with 7 bases of the junction left unmatched. Germline V gene sequence: CDR1 MNHNS, CDR2 SASEGT. The CDR3 consists of 16 residues. CDR3: CASSEGITGGSYEQYF. CDR3 DNA: TGTGCCAGCAGTGAAGGGATAACGGGAGGTTCCTACGAGCAGTACTTC.

The chain employs TRBV7-6 and TRBJ2-1; 9 nucleotides line up with TRBD2. This CDR3 region has 16 residues. Germline V gives CDR1 SGHVS, CDR2 FNYEAQ. J lost 6 bases, V lost 2 bases, and 8 bases had no gene match. In DNA form, the CDR3 reads TGTGCCAGCAGCTTACTGCGGGAGGGCCTCGGCAATGAGCAGTTCTTC. Its protein is CASSLLREGLGNEQFF.

The CDR3 reads CASSETRGHSGNTIYF. CDR3 nucleotide sequence: TGTGCCAGCAGTGAAACGCGGGGACACTCTGGAAACACCATATATTTT. V gene TRBV6-1 combines with J gene TRBJ1-3; TRBD1 might be the D (6 bases). The germline V gene has CDR1 MNHNS and CDR2 SASEGT. Deletions cut 2 bases from V and 0 bases from J, with 11 bases between. This CDR3 spans 16 amino acids.

The gene calls are TRBV28 and TRBJ1-3, with a possible D match to TRBD1 (6 bases). The CDR3 loop spans 16 amino acids. Trimming pared 7 bases from V and 4 bases from J, leaving 20 bases between. CDR1 and CDR2 (germline): MDHEN, SYDVKM. The CDR3 is CASTTFGGPKGNTIYF. Written as DNA, the CDR3 is TGTGCCAGCACCACTTTTGGGGGGCCGAAGGGAAACACCATATATTTT.

The CDR3 is CASSRYPSYGYTF. Here the CDR3 DNA reads TGCGCCAGCAGCAGATACCCTTCCTATGGCTACACCTTC. The genes are TRBV10-2 and TRBJ1-2; D gene uncertain. The CDR3 consists of 13 residues. Trimming removed 6 bases at V and 4 bases at J, with 12 bases between. Germline V gives CDR1 WSHSY, CDR2 SAAADI.

The chain uses TRBV6-5 and TRBJ1-1; no clear D. The V gene lost 5 bases and the J gene lost 8 bases, with 6 bases spanning the gap. Germline CDR1 MNHEY, CDR2 SVGAGI. The CDR3 extends over 10 amino acids. CDR3 in amino acids: CASSPSEAFF. The CDR3 DNA is TGTGCCAGCAGTCCCTCGGAAGCTTTCTTT.

The chain uses TRBV3-1 (or the pseudogene TRBV3-2) and TRBJ2-1; D unresolved. V was clipped by 1 base and J by 4 bases, with 11 bases between them. The germline V gene encodes CDR1 LGHDT and CDR2 YNNKEL (reference sequence). The CDR3 consists of 15 residues. The CDR3: CASSQGLVSYNEQFF. In DNA, the CDR3 is TGTGCCAGCAGCCAAGGCCTAGTTTCTTACAATGAGCAGTTCTTC.

This chain uses TRBV28 with TRBJ1-3; no clear D. Between the trimmed V and J ends, which lost 6 bases and 9 bases, there was a span of 9 bases. CDR1 MDHEN and CDR2 SYDVKM come from the germline V gene. The CDR3 length is 11 residues. The CDR3: CASRKSSTIYF. In nucleotides, the CDR3 is TGTGCCAGCAGGAAATCCTCCACCATATATTTT.

This clone was observed a single time. The V call is TRBV19, the J call TRBJ1-4, with a tentative D call TRBD1 (5 bases). This CDR3 comprises 15 residues. Trimming took 5 bases from V and 8 from J, leaving 18 bases between them. CDR1 and CDR2 from the germline V gene are LNHDA and SQIVND (reference sequence). CDR3 coding DNA: TGTGCCAGTAGTTCTGGGACCGGTTTCGGGGAAAAACTGTTTTTT. Translation gives CASSSGTGFGEKLFF. The whole variable domain, remainder taken from reference TRBV19 and TRBJ1-4, is DGGITQSPKYLFRKEGQNVTLSCEQNLNHDAMYWYRQDPGQGLRLIYYSQIVNDFQKGDIAEGYSVSREKKESFPLTVTSAQKNPTAFYLCASSSGTGFGEKLFFGSGTQLSVL.

The V and J genes are TRBV3-1 (or the pseudogene TRBV3-2) and TRBJ2-3; D may be TRBD1 or TRBD2 (5 bases each). This CDR3 spans 14 amino acids. The V gene lost 6 bases and the J gene lost 5 bases, with 15 bases spanning the gap. Looked up from germline, CDR1 is LGHDT and CDR2 is YNNKEL (reference sequence). CDR3 nucleotides: TGTGCCAGCAGGGGGGACCTCAACATAGATACGCAGTATTTT. This sequence encodes CASRGDLNIDTQYF.

The table lists this clone with a count of one. CDR3: CASSQDAVNYGYTF. CDR3 sequence (DNA): TGTGCCAGCAGCCAAGATGCGGTGAACTATGGCTACACCTTC. The chain is built from TRBV4-2 and TRBJ1-2; D is unclear. CDR1 and CDR2 from the germline V gene are LGHNA and YNFKEQ. This CDR3 contains 14 residues. Trimming removed 0 bases from V and 2 bases from J, with 7 bases in between.